Each of the 12 T cell receptor beta chains below was sequenced from the same sample in a study of blood T cell repertoires in COVID-19. TCRdb's copy holds only in-frame clones and misses some; the assay was immunoSEQ multiplex PCR. Of approximately 280,000 clones in the sample, about 90% were seen once. The sample was PBMCs or T cells enriched from blood (not recorded which). The receptors derive from a woman aged 18-35 years with acute COVID-19.

The chain carries TRBV6-5 and TRBJ1-6; perhaps TRBD1 as D (6 bases). Germline V CDR1 and CDR2: MNHEY, SVGAGI. V was clipped by 5 bases and J by 7 bases, with 9 bases between them. This CDR3 is 13 amino acids long. CDR3 sequence reads: CASSTGWNSPLHF. CDR3 DNA: TGTGCCAGCAGTACAGGGTGGAATTCACCCCTCCACTTT.

V is TRBV5-1 and J is TRBJ2-7; 7 bases are a match to TRBD1. The CDR3 is 19 amino acids. V was pared by 4 bases and J by 3 bases, with 22 bases of the junction left unmatched. Germline assignment: CDR1 SGHRS and CDR2 YFSETQ. The CDR3 here is CASSINPHRGGAGFYEQYF. As DNA, the CDR3 is TGCGCCAGCAGCATCAACCCTCACAGGGGCGGCGCTGGATTCTACGAGCAGTACTTC.

The V gene is TRBV29-1, the J gene TRBJ2-2; 8 bases fit TRBD1. CDR1 and CDR2 (germline): SQVTM, ANQGSEA. V lost 7 bases to trimming and J lost 7 bases; unmatched junction nucleotides: 11. The CDR3 totals 14 residues. CDR3 coding DNA: TGCAGCGCCTCATCAGGGGGCGCGATCGGGGAGCTGTTTTTT. The encoded protein is CSASSGGAIGELFF.

This clone was detected only a few times. This chain links TRBV11-2 with TRBJ2-3; 10 positions agree with TRBD2. The CDR3 is 15 residues long. The junction had 2 bases not matched to a gene; V was cut back by 5 bases and J by 0 bases. Germline CDR1 and CDR2: SGHAT and FQNNGV. For the CDR3, the DNA is TGTGCCAGCAGCAGGACTAGCGGCAGCACAGATACGCAGTATTTT. Protein sequence: CASSRTSGSTDTQYF.

The chain employs TRBV4-1 and TRBJ2-1; D is unresolved. The CDR3 sequence is 13 residues long. V lost 1 base and J lost 7, with 8 bases in between. Germline CDR1 is MGHRA and CDR2 is YSYEKL. CDR3 in DNA: TGCGCCAGCAGCCAAGGAGTAGCTAATGAGCAGTTCTTC. Translation: CASSQGVANEQFF.

This clone was seen only a few times. The J gene is TRBJ1-5, the V gene TRBV7-8; weak D call: TRBD1 (6 bases). The V and J ends lost 4 bases and 5 bases respectively, with 18 bases between them. There are 16 residues in the CDR3. CDR1 is SGHVS and CDR2 is FQNEAQ in the germline V gene. The CDR3 is CASSSGDGGAHQPQHF. The CDR3 coding sequence is TGTGCCAGCAGCTCAGGGGATGGGGGGGCGCATCAGCCCCAGCATTTT.

The chain couples TRBV7-9 to TRBJ1-4; possible D gene TRBD1, 5 bases. The CDR3 length is 14 residues. Deletions cut 1 base from V and 5 bases from J, with 8 bases between. Germline CDR1 reads SEHNR; CDR2 reads FQNEAQ (reference sequence). CDR3 in amino acids: CASSLGTSNEKLFF. The CDR3 DNA is TGTGCCAGCAGCTTAGGGACAAGCAATGAAAAACTGTTTTTT.

This rearrangement joins TRBV30 to TRBJ1-5, with 9 bases lining up with TRBD1. V lost 5 bases and J lost 6; bases outside the gene matches: 8. Germline lookup yields CDR1 GTSNPN and CDR2 SVGIG (reference sequence). This CDR3 has 14 residues. CDR3 DNA sequence: TGTGCCTGGTCAACGGGACAGGGCACTCAGCCCCAGCATTTT. Encoded protein: CAWSTGQGTQPQHF.

This rearrangement joins TRBV29-1 to TRBJ1-2; TRBD1 matches at 9 bases. In germline, CDR1 is SQVTM, CDR2 ANQGSEA. There are 15 residues in the CDR3. The junction had 10 bases not matched to a gene; V was cut back by 5 bases and J by 3 bases. Here the CDR3 reads CSVQRGQGVDYGYTF. CDR3 DNA sequence: TGCAGCGTTCAGAGGGGACAGGGAGTCGACTATGGCTACACCTTC.

The J gene is TRBJ2-7, the V gene TRBV18; 7 bases are a match to TRBD1. Germline V gene data show CDR1 as KGHSH and CDR2 as LQKENI. The CDR3 loop spans 13 amino acids. The junction had 3 bases not matched to a gene; V was cut back by 4 bases and J by 3 bases. CDR3 amino acids: CASSRDSYYEQYF. The CDR3 bases are TGTGCCAGCTCACGGGACAGCTACTACGAGCAGTACTTC.

The J gene is TRBJ1-1, the V gene TRBV19; maybe TRBD1 (5 bases). This CDR3 is built from 14 residues. Germline loops: CDR1 LNHDA, CDR2 SQIVND (reference sequence). Trimming took 2 bases from V and 6 from J, leaving 13 bases between them. The CDR3 reads CASSIRGRVAEAFF. The CDR3 DNA follows: TGTGCCAGTAGTATAAGGGGCAGGGTGGCTGAAGCTTTCTTT.

The chain recombines TRBV3-1 (or the pseudogene TRBV3-2) with TRBJ1-2; 7 nucleotides align to TRBD1. Germline CDR1 LGHDT, CDR2 YNNKEL (reference sequence). This CDR3 has 13 amino acids. V lost 5 bases to trimming and J lost 6 bases; unmatched junction nucleotides: 6. For the CDR3, the DNA is TGTGCCAGCAGCGACACCGGGACAGATGGCTACACCTTC. It translates to CASSDTGTDGYTF.